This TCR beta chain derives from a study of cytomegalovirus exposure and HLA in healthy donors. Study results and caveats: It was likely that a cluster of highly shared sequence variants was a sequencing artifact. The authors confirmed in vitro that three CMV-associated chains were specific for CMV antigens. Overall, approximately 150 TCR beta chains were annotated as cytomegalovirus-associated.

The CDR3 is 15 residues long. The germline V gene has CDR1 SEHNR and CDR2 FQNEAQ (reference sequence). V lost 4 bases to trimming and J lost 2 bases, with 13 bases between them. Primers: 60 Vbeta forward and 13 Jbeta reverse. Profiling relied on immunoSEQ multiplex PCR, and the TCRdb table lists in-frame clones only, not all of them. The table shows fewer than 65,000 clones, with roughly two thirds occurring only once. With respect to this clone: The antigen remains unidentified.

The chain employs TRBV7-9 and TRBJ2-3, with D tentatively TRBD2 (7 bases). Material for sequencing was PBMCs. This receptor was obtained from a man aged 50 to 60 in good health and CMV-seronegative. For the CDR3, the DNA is TGTGCCAGCAGCTCTAGGGGGGGACACACAGATACGCAGTATTTT. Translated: CASSSRGGHTDTQYF.